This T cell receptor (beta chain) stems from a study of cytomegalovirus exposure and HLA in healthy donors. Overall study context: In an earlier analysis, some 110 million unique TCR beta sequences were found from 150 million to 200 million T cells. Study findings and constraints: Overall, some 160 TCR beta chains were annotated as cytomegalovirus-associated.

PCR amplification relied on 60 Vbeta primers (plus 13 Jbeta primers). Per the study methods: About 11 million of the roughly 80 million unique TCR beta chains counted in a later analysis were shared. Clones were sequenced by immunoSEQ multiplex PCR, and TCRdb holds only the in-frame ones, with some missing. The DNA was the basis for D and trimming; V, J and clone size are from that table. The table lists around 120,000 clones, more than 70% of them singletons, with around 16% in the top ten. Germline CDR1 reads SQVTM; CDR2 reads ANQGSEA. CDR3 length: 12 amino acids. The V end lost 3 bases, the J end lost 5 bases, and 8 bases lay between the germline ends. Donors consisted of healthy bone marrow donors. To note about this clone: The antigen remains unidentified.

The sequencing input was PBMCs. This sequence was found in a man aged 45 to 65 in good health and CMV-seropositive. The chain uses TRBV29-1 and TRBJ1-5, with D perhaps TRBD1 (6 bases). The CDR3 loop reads CSVESGDQPQHF. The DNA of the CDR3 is TGCAGCGTTGAGTCAGGGGATCAGCCCCAGCATTTT.